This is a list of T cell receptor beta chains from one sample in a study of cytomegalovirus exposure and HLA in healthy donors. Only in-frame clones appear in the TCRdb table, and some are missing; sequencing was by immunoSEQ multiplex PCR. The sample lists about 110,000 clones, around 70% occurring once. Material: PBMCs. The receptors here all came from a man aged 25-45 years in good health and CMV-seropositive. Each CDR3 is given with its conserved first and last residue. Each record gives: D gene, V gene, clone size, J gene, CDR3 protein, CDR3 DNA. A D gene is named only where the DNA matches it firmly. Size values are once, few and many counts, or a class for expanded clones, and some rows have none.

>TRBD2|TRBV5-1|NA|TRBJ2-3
CASSSLTSGVTDTQYF
TGCGCCAGCAGCTCCCTCACTAGCGGGGTCACAGATACGCAGTATTTT
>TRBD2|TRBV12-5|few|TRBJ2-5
CASGLGTSGGYQETQYF
TGTGCTAGTGGTTTGGGGACTAGCGGGGGGTACCAAGAGACCCAGTACTTC
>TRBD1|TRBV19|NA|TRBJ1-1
CASNHRGLNTEAFF
TGTGCCAGTAACCACAGGGGGCTGAACACTGAAGCTTTCTTT
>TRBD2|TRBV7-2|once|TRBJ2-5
CASSQGTTPRTQYF
TGTGCCAGCAGCCAAGGGACTACCCCTCGGACCCAGTACTTC
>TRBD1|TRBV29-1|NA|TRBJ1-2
CSVEDLGRGPYGYTF
TGCAGCGTTGAAGATCTTGGCAGGGGGCCCTATGGCTACACCTTC
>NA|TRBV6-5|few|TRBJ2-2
CASKNRPRQPGELFF
TGTGCCAGCAAGAACCGACCCCGACAGCCCGGGGAGCTGTTTTTT
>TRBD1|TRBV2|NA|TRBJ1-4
CVGTGEGEKLFF
TGTGTTGGGACAGGGGAAGGTGAAAAACTGTTTTTT
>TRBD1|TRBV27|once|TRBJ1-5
CASKRQGAYGNQPQHF
TGTGCCAGCAAGCGGCAGGGGGCGTACGGCAATCAGCCCCAGCATTTT
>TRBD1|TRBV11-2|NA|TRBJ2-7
CASSLSVGGASYEQYF
TGTGCCAGCAGCTTAAGTGTAGGGGGCGCCTCCTACGAGCAGTACTTC
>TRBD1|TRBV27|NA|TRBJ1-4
CASSPRTGLVRELFF
TGTGCCAGCAGTCCCCGGACAGGTCTCGTAAGGGAACTGTTTTTT
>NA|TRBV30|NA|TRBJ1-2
CAWSEGANYGYTF
TGTGCCTGGAGTGAGGGGGCTAACTATGGCTACACCTTC
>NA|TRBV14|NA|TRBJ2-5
CASSPRSLPLQETQYF
TGTGCCAGCAGCCCGAGGAGTCTCCCGTTACAAGAGACCCAGTACTTC
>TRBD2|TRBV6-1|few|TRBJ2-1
CASSEALAGVYNEQFF
TGTGCCAGCAGTGAAGCCCTAGCGGGGGTGTACAATGAGCAGTTCTTC
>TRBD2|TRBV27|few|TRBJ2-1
CASSLSGVFYNEQFF
TGTGCCAGCAGTTTAAGCGGGGTGTTTTACAATGAGCAGTTCTTC
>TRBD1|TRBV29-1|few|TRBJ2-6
CSVAPQGVSSGANVLTF
TGCAGCGTTGCCCCACAGGGGGTGAGCTCTGGGGCCAACGTCCTGACTTTC
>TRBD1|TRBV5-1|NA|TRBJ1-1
CASSYDRVNTEAFF
TGCGCCAGCAGCTACGACAGGGTAAACACTGAAGCTTTCTTT
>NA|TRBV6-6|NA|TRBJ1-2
CASSRDWGGEGYTF
TGTGCCAGCAGCCGCGATTGGGGGGGGGAGGGCTACACCTTC
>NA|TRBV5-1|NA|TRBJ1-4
CASSLAGETNEKLFF
TGCGCCAGCAGCTTGGCAGGGGAGACTAATGAAAAACTGTTTTTT
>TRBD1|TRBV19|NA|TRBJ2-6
CASSIDRTGDSGGANVLTF
TGTGCCAGTAGTATAGATCGGACAGGGGATTCGGGTGGGGCCAACGTCCTGACTTTC
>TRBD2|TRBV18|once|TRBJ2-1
CASSPRVAGDSGNEQFF
TGTGCCAGCTCACCAAGAGTAGCGGGAGATTCCGGGAATGAGCAGTTCTTC
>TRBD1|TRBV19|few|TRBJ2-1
CASTLDRELGNEQFF
TGTGCCAGTACCTTGGACAGGGAGTTGGGCAATGAGCAGTTCTTC
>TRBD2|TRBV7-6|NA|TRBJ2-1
CASSGTSGRLPYNEQFF
TGTGCCAGCAGCGGTACTAGCGGGAGGTTGCCCTACAATGAGCAGTTCTTC
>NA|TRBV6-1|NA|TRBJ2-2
CASSEEGTNTGELFF
TGTGCCAGCAGTGAAGAGGGGACGAACACCGGGGAGCTGTTTTTT
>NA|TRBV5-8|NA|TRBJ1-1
CASSSDGLMGAENTEAFF
TGTGCCAGCAGCTCCGATGGGTTAATGGGGGCGGAGAACACTGAAGCTTTCTTT
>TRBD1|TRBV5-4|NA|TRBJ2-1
CASSLIGQGYNEQFF
TGTGCCAGCAGCTTGATAGGACAGGGGTACAATGAGCAGTTCTTC